This passage covers 31 T cell receptor beta chains from one sample sequenced in a study of siplizumab effects on memory and regulatory T cells. Profiled with immunoSEQ multiplex PCR; TCRdb holds only in-frame clones, not every one. The data show some 100,000 clones, over 95% seen once. The specimen sequenced was naive CD4+ T cells sorted from blood. These receptors came from a human donor in good health.

The gene calls are TRBV28 and TRBJ1-1, with TRBD1 as a possible D gene (6 bases). Germline lookup yields CDR1 MDHEN and CDR2 SYDVKM. V was trimmed by 5 bases and J by 7 bases, leaving 14 bases between them. The CDR3 has 13 amino acids. CDR3 in amino acids: CASSQHRVGEAFF. The CDR3 coding sequence is TGTGCCAGCAGTCAGCACAGGGTTGGTGAAGCTTTCTTT.

The V and J genes are TRBV7-9 and TRBJ1-1; TRBD1 aligns across 9 bases. J lost 1 base, V lost 5 bases, and 5 bases had no gene match. Per the germline V gene, CDR1 is SEHNR and CDR2 is FQNEAQ (reference sequence). The CDR3 length is 15 residues. The CDR3 loop is CASSAGQGWNTEAFF. CDR3 nucleotide sequence: TGTGCCAGCAGCGCGGGACAGGGTTGGAACACTGAAGCTTTCTTT. Full variable domain (remainder filled in from reference TRBV7-9 and TRBJ1-1): DTGVSQNPRHKITKRGQNVTFRCDPISEHNRLYWYRQTLGQGPEFLTYFQNEAQLEKSRLLSDRFSAERPKGSFSTLEIQRTEQGDSAMYLCASSAGQGWNTEAFFGQGTRLTVV.

This clone was recorded once. The V and J genes are TRBV27 and TRBJ1-1; 10 bases line up with TRBD1. The CDR3 spans 15 residues. Germline CDR1 reads MNHEY; CDR2 reads SMNVEV (reference sequence). The V segment lost 5 bases and the J segment 2 bases; nucleotides outside the gene matches: 5. The CDR3 nucleotides are TGTGCCAGCAGTCCCGGGACAGGGGCCAACACTGAAGCTTTCTTT. Translating gives CASSPGTGANTEAFF.

The chain has TRBV28 and TRBJ1-2, with D perhaps matching TRBD1 (5 bases). CDR3 length: 13 residues. Trimming left V 8 bases short and J 4 bases short, with 14 bases between. Germline V gene lookup returns CDR1 MDHEN and CDR2 SYDVKM. CDR3 nucleotides: TGTGCCAGCTCCTCAAGACAGCTCTATGGCTACACCTTC. It specifies CASSSRQLYGYTF.

This chain uses TRBV7-3 with TRBJ2-3, with 9 positions matching TRBD2. Germline CDR1 is SGHTA and CDR2 is FQGTGA. The CDR3 has 18 residues. Trimming removed 1 base from V and 2 bases from J; junction bases left unmatched: 10. CDR3 sequence: CASSLMASGETSTDTQYF. For the CDR3, the DNA is TGTGCCAGCAGCTTAATGGCTAGCGGGGAGACTTCCACAGATACGCAGTATTTT.

The chain has TRBV5-4 and TRBJ2-5, with no clear D. The germline CDR1 and CDR2 sequences are SGHNT and YYREEE (reference sequence). The CDR3 extends over 14 amino acids. V shed 2 bases and J shed 1 base, with 9 bases lying between them. The CDR3 sequence is CASSLKQTQETQYF. The CDR3 DNA reads TGTGCCAGCAGCTTAAAACAGACCCAAGAGACCCAGTACTTC.

The gene calls are TRBV5-1 and TRBJ1-1, with TRBD1 matching over 7 bases. Germline values: CDR1 SGHRS, CDR2 YFSETQ. There are 15 residues in the CDR3. After removal of 4 bases from V and 0 bases from J, the junction contained 6 bases not matched to a gene. CDR3 sequence: CASSPGQAMNTEAFF. The DNA for the CDR3 is TGCGCCAGCAGCCCAGGACAGGCGATGAACACTGAAGCTTTCTTT.

This chain links TRBV10-3 with TRBJ2-7, with 9 bases fitting TRBD1. The CDR3 loop spans 15 amino acids. The germline CDR1 and CDR2 sequences are ENHRY and SYGVKD. J was trimmed by 0 bases and V by 3 bases; bases with no gene match: 3. The CDR3 spells CAISEGTGRSYEQYF. The CDR3 bases are TGTGCCATCAGTGAAGGGACAGGGCGCTCCTACGAGCAGTACTTC.

This sequence joins TRBV6-5 and TRBJ1-3; tentatively, D is TRBD1 (5 bases). Germline V gene sequence: CDR1 MNHEY, CDR2 SVGAGI. Trimming took 10 bases from V and 7 from J, leaving 17 bases between them. The CDR3 has 13 residues. In DNA, the CDR3 is TGTGCCACCCGGGGCCTCAGCCCGAACACCATATATTTT. Protein sequence: CATRGLSPNTIYF.

This clone was detected once. The chain joins TRBV7-9 to TRBJ2-3; 7 bases map to TRBD1. This CDR3 has 15 amino acids. V trimming: 5 bases; J trimming: 3 bases; junction bases outside the gene matches: 8. CDR1 SEHNR and CDR2 FQNEAQ come from the germline V gene (reference sequence). CDR3 residues: CASSGGQAKTDTQYF. The CDR3 region has the DNA TGTGCCAGCAGCGGTGGACAGGCAAAAACAGATACGCAGTATTTT.

The chain employs TRBV28 and TRBJ1-1; the match to TRBD1 covers 9 bases. The germline CDR1 and CDR2 sequences are MDHEN and SYDVKM. V was clipped by 10 bases and J by 3 bases; unmatched bases: 18. CDR3 size: 17 residues. CDR3 loop: CAIQNPTGGLGDTEAFF. In DNA form, the CDR3 reads TGTGCCATCCAAAACCCAACAGGGGGCTTAGGTGACACTGAAGCTTTCTTT.

V usage is TRBV5-1 and J usage is TRBJ2-4; TRBD1 agrees at 9 bases. Germline V gene sequence: CDR1 SGHRS, CDR2 YFSETQ. Trimming took 7 bases from V and 7 from J; bases not matched to a gene: 6. The CDR3 has 13 residues. CDR3 region: CASYDRGTNIQYF. DNA of the CDR3: TGCGCCAGCTACGACAGGGGGACTAACATTCAGTACTTC.

The CDR3 DNA is TGTGCCAGCAGCGTACTAGGCGGGGGCGGCACAGATACGCAGTATTTT. This sequence encodes CASSVLGGGGTDTQYF. J is TRBJ2-3 and V is TRBV9; D is perhaps TRBD2 (7 bases). V was trimmed by 1 base and J by 1 base, leaving 13 bases between them. CDR1 is SGDLS and CDR2 is YYNGEE in the germline V gene. The CDR3 has 16 residues.

The V gene is TRBV7-2, the J gene TRBJ2-1; TRBD2 is a possible D gene (5 bases). Germline V gene sequence: CDR1 SGHTA, CDR2 FQGNSA. This CDR3 spans 15 amino acids. V dropped 4 bases and J dropped 0 bases, with 10 bases sitting between them. The CDR3 here is CASSWTGFSYNEQFF. CDR3 nucleotide sequence: TGTGCCAGCAGCTGGACGGGGTTCTCCTACAATGAGCAGTTCTTC. Drawing the rest from reference TRBV7-2 and TRBJ2-1, the complete variable domain is GAGVSQSPSNKVTEKGKDVELRCDPISGHTALYWYRQSLGQGLEFLIYFQGNSAPDKSGLPSDRFSAERTGGSVSTLTIQRTQQEDSAVYLCASSWTGFSYNEQFFGPGTRLTVL.

The chain uses TRBV10-3 and TRBJ2-2, with D uncertain. The V end was cut by 8 bases, the J end by 4 bases, with 17 bases between. Germline assignment: CDR1 ENHRY and CDR2 SYGVKD. CDR3 length: 15 residues. The CDR3 sequence: CAIHFDNGPTGELFF. The CDR3 coding sequence is TGTGCCATCCACTTTGACAACGGCCCCACCGGGGAGCTGTTTTTT.

The chain employs TRBV13 and TRBJ1-1, with a possible D match to TRBD1 (5 bases). The V gene's germline CDR1 is PRHDT and CDR2 FYEKMQ (reference sequence). This CDR3 spans 15 amino acids. The V and J ends lost 6 bases and 1 base respectively, with 15 bases between them. The CDR3: CASSYRGRKNTEAFF. CDR3 DNA sequence: TGTGCCAGCAGTTACCGGGGGAGGAAGAACACTGAAGCTTTCTTT. The variable domain in full, completed from reference TRBV13 and TRBJ1-1, reads AAGVIQSPRHLIKEKRETATLKCYPIPRHDTVYWYQQGPGQDPQFLISFYEKMQSDKGSIPDRFSAQQFSDYHSELNMSSLELGDSALYFCASSYRGRKNTEAFFGQGTRLTVV.

A single count supports this clone. This chain connects TRBV2 to TRBJ2-3; TRBD1 might be the D (6 bases). Germline assignment: CDR1 SNHLY and CDR2 FYNNEI. The CDR3 length is 15 residues. V dropped 3 bases and J dropped 1 base, with 11 bases sitting between them. As DNA, the CDR3 is TGTGCCAGCAGTGATGTGGGGGCGGGCACAGATACGCAGTATTTT. This codes for CASSDVGAGTDTQYF.

This clone was observed once. The chain employs TRBV4-1 and TRBJ2-5, with D unresolved. This CDR3 comprises 14 residues. Trimming left V 1 base short and J 2 bases short, with 8 bases between. The germline CDR1 and CDR2 sequences are MGHRA and YSYEKL. CDR3 sequence: CASSQGTAQETQYF. The CDR3 DNA is TGCGCCAGCAGCCAAGGGACGGCGCAAGAGACCCAGTACTTC.

The V call is TRBV5-4, the J call TRBJ2-7, with 8 bases that match TRBD2. V was pared by 4 bases and J by 5 bases, with 8 bases of the junction left unmatched. The germline gives CDR1 SGHNT, CDR2 YYREEE (reference sequence). This CDR3 contains 14 residues. DNA for the CDR3: TGTGCCAGCAGCCTTAGCGGGGTAGTCGACGAGCAGTACTTC. Translated, it gives CASSLSGVVDEQYF. The variable domain in full, with the rest retrieved from reference TRBV5-4 and TRBJ2-7, is ETGVTQSPTHLIKTRGQQVTLRCSSQSGHNTVSWYQQALGQGPQFIFQYYREEENGRGNFPPRFSGLQFPNYSSELNVNALELDDSALYLCASSLSGVVDEQYFGPGTRLTVT.

This clone was counted a few times. The V gene is TRBV11-3, the J gene TRBJ1-1, with D hard to call. CDR3 length equals 13 residues. Trimming stripped 4 bases from V and 1 base from J, with 7 bases between. Germline CDR1 and CDR2: SGHNT and YENEEA. CDR3 nucleotides: TGTGCCAGCAGCTATACGGGGAACACTGAAGCTTTCTTT. Encoded protein: CASSYTGNTEAFF.

V and J are TRBV9 and TRBJ2-5, with D perhaps given as TRBD1 or TRBD2 (6 bases each). The V gene's germline CDR1 is SGDLS and CDR2 YYNGEE. The CDR3 runs 13 residues. Trimming left V 0 bases short and J 5 bases short, with 8 bases between. This chain's CDR3 is CASSVEGGETQYF. The CDR3 DNA reads TGTGCCAGCAGCGTAGAAGGGGGGGAGACCCAGTACTTC.

The V call is TRBV30, the J call TRBJ1-2, with 8 bases identical to TRBD1. The CDR3 loop spans 14 amino acids. Trimming took 4 bases from V and 5 from J; bases not matched to a gene: 9. Germline lookup yields CDR1 GTSNPN and CDR2 SVGIG (reference sequence). The DNA for the CDR3 is TGTGCCTGGACCACAGGGGGGATCTTTTATGGCTACACCTTC. The encoded protein is CAWTTGGIFYGYTF.

The chain uses TRBV30 and TRBJ2-3; D unclear. Between the trimmed V and J ends, which lost 2 bases and 2 bases, there was a span of 5 bases. The V gene's germline CDR1 is GTSNPN and CDR2 SVGIG (reference sequence). This CDR3 comprises 12 residues. This CDR3 is CAWSRSTDTQYF. The CDR3 coding sequence is TGTGCCTGGAGTAGGTCCACAGATACGCAGTATTTT.

J is TRBJ1-2 and V is TRBV9; TRBD1 matches 7 bases. The junction had 8 bases not matched to a gene; V was cut back by 3 bases and J by 6 bases. In germline, CDR1 is SGDLS, CDR2 YYNGEE. The CDR3 loop spans 14 amino acids. CDR3 sequence: CASSGTQGGNGYTF. CDR3 nucleotides: TGTGCCAGCAGCGGGACTCAGGGGGGGAATGGCTACACCTTC.

The J gene is TRBJ1-2, the V gene TRBV6-4; D perhaps matches TRBD1 (6 bases). CDR3 size: 13 residues. The V and J ends lost 10 bases and 3 bases respectively, with 15 bases between them. CDR1 is MRHNA, CDR2 SNTAGT, per germline. The chain's CDR3 is CAIHEGVDYGYTF. CDR3 coding DNA: TGTGCCATCCACGAGGGGGTAGACTATGGCTACACCTTC.

J is TRBJ2-2 and V is TRBV6-5; possibly TRBD1 for D (6 bases). CDR1 is MNHEY, CDR2 SVGAGI, per germline. The CDR3 is made up of 15 amino acids. The V end was cut by 2 bases, the J end by 6 bases, with 13 bases between. CDR3 nucleotide sequence: TGTGCCAGCAGTTACGACAGGCGCCAAGCCGGGGAGCTGTTTTTT. Its translation is CASSYDRRQAGELFF.

The gene calls are TRBV28 and TRBJ1-5, with TRBD1 matching over 8 bases. The CDR3 is made up of 15 amino acids. Losses at the gene ends were 3 bases for V and 7 bases for J; bases not matched to a gene: 8. Germline V gives CDR1 MDHEN, CDR2 SYDVKM. This chain's CDR3 is CASSFWQGASQPQHF. The CDR3 region has the DNA TGTGCCAGCAGTTTTTGGCAGGGGGCGTCCCAGCCCCAGCATTTT.

The rearrangement links TRBV6-1 to TRBJ1-6; D unresolved. The CDR3 is made up of 11 amino acids. Trimming stripped 11 bases from V and 10 bases from J, with 12 bases between. Per the germline V gene, CDR1 is MNHNS and CDR2 is SASEGT. The CDR3 here is CAHGMMSPLHF. The CDR3 DNA is TGTGCCCACGGTATGATGTCACCCCTCCACTTT.

The chain links TRBV10-3 to TRBJ1-6; no reliable D call. CDR3 length: 17 residues. Trimming pared 8 bases from V and 0 bases from J, leaving 17 bases between. Germline V gives CDR1 ENHRY, CDR2 SYGVKD. The CDR3 sequence: CAISSRQFSSYNSPLHF. CDR3 DNA sequence: TGTGCCATCTCGTCCAGGCAGTTCAGCTCCTATAATTCACCCCTCCACTTT.

The sample holds one count of this clone. The rearrangement uses TRBV27 and TRBJ2-3; D is perhaps TRBD2 (6 bases). The CDR3 is 15 amino acids. From germline, CDR1 is MNHEY and CDR2 SMNVEV (reference sequence). V lost 4 bases to trimming and J lost 0 bases, with 11 bases between them. For the CDR3, the DNA is TGTGCCAGCAGTTGGGGAGGCCCTAGCACAGATACGCAGTATTTT. Translated, it gives CASSWGGPSTDTQYF.

The chain employs TRBV11-1 and TRBJ2-3; TRBD1 is a possible D gene (7 bases). V lost 5 bases to trimming and J lost 10 bases, with 16 bases between them. The CDR3 covers 13 residues. Germline loops: CDR1 SGHAT, CDR2 FQDESV (reference sequence). CDR3 nucleotide sequence: TGTGCCAGCAGCCAGGGGGGTAGAGAGGCGCAGTATTTT. This gives the protein CASSQGGREAQYF. The entire variable domain, with the rest obtained from reference TRBV11-1 and TRBJ2-3, is as follows: EAEVAQSPRYKITEKSQAVAFWCDPISGHATLYWYRQILGQGPELLVQFQDESVVDDSQLPKDRFSAERLKGVDSTLKIQPAELGDSAMYLCASSQGGREAQYFGPGTRLTVL.